This TCR beta chain was obtained from a study of post-analysis software for immune sequencing data. Study-wide context: Disease courses included relapsing-remitting, secondary progressive and progressive-relapsing multiple sclerosis.

Carried by the TCR beta cDNA libraries were unique molecular identifiers. Starting from about 0.98 to 11 million T cells, the study yielded about 500,000 cDNA molecules. TCRdb re-analysed the PCR reads in MiXCR, keeping a single row per CDR3 protein. The sample consists of 740,000 or so distinct CDR3 sequences, around 53% of them appearing once. After removal of 5 bases from V and 2 bases from J, the junction contained 5 bases not matched to a gene. Looked up from germline, CDR1 is SEHNR and CDR2 is FQNEAQ (reference sequence). The length of the CDR3 is 15 residues. Worth noting for this clonotype: The antigen is not known.

Study results and limitations: By F measure, strong co-clustering occurred among samples prepared in the same batch. Controls had significantly higher normalized Chao1 diversity than multiple sclerosis patients. There were four or five TRBV segments more frequent in patients than controls, and TRBV5-6, TRBV5-1 and TRBV20-1 were among them.

The chain is built from TRBV7-9 and TRBJ2-1, with TRBD2 matching 8 bases. The sequence was collected from a girl aged 5 to 17 with multiple sclerosis. Sequencing was performed on blood. The CDR3 nucleotides are TGTGCCAGCAGCCTCGTCGGGAGGGCCTACAATGAGCAGTTCTTC. Protein: CASSLVGRAYNEQFF.